The 29 T cell receptor beta chains given below trace back to one sample, sequenced in a study of naive and memory T cell subsets. These receptors are not linked to any known antigen. The beta constant-region primer was an equimolar mix of two oligonucleotides covering TRBC1 and TRBC2. Four rounds of PCR amplified the ligated cDNA using nested alpha and beta constant-region primers plus SP2. A single record per CDR3 protein comes from TCRdb applying MiXCR to the UMI-ligation and nested PCR reads. The sample includes 150,000 or so distinct CDR3 sequences, over 20% of them seen just once. Study conclusions and caveats: Especially in CD8 cells, naive repertoires contained a few larger clonotypes, possibly CD45RA-re-expressing memory cells.

The sample was naive CD4+ T cells from blood. These receptors were taken from a human donor in good health.

The V and J genes are TRBV19 and TRBJ1-2; 7 bases align to TRBD1. This CDR3 is built from 16 residues. The germline V gene encodes CDR1 LNHDA and CDR2 SQIVND (reference sequence). Germline trimming cut 3 bases from V and 8 bases from J; bases unmatched to any gene: 15. This CDR3 reads CASSIYGTVFGDGYTF. The CDR3, as DNA: TGTGCCAGTAGTATTTATGGGACAGTCTTTGGAGACGGCTACACCTTC.

This clonotype was seen repeatedly, ten times or more. J is TRBJ2-3 and V is TRBV24-1, with 7 bases matching TRBD1. After removal of 1 base from V and 2 bases from J, the junction contained 5 bases not matched to a gene. The CDR3 covers 16 residues. From germline, CDR1 is KGHDR and CDR2 SFDVKD. DNA for the CDR3: TGTGCCACCAGTGATTTATACAGGGGAAACACAGATACGCAGTATTTT. It yields the protein CATSDLYRGNTDTQYF.

This clonotype showed up just a few times. The chain carries TRBV27 and TRBJ2-1; TRBD2 matches at 13 bases. V lost 6 bases to trimming and J lost 5 bases; unmatched junction nucleotides: 10. Germline loops: CDR1 MNHEY, CDR2 SMNVEV (reference sequence). The CDR3 consists of 17 residues. The DNA of the CDR3 is TGTGCCAGCAGCAGACGGACTAGCGGGAGCTTAGACAATGAGCAGTTCTTC. This translates into CASSRRTSGSLDNEQFF.

V is TRBV19 and J is TRBJ2-7; perhaps TRBD1 as D (5 bases). CDR3 length: 13 amino acids. The V gene's germline CDR1 is LNHDA and CDR2 SQIVND (reference sequence). V gave up 6 bases and J gave up 0 bases, with 9 bases separating them. The DNA for the CDR3 is TGTGCCAGTAGGGGGCTCCTCTCCTACGAGCAGTACTTC. Protein sequence: CASRGLLSYEQYF.

This clonotype has ten or more counts. The J gene is TRBJ2-7, the V gene TRBV11-2; D uncertain. CDR3 length: 14 amino acids. Germline V gene lookup returns CDR1 SGHAT and CDR2 FQNNGV. Trimming removed 2 bases at V and 0 bases at J, with 8 bases between. CDR3 loop: CASSLLETSYEQYF. The DNA for the CDR3 is TGTGCCAGCAGCTTATTGGAGACCTCCTACGAGCAGTACTTC. Filled out from reference TRBV11-2 and TRBJ2-7, the complete variable domain reads EAGVAQSPRYKIIEKRQSVAFWCNPISGHATLYWYQQILGQGPKLLIQFQNNGVVDDSQLPKDRFSAERLKGVDSTLKIQPAKLEDSAVYLCASSLLETSYEQYFGPGTRLTVT.

This clonotype was detected a few times. The chain employs TRBV28 and TRBJ2-1; 8 nucleotides match TRBD2. CDR1 is MDHEN, CDR2 SYDVKM, per germline. Trimming at V came to 4 bases and at J to 1 base, leaving 15 bases not matched to a gene. The CDR3 has 19 amino acids. The CDR3 reads CASSWGIAGNYRSYNEQFF. Here the CDR3 DNA reads TGTGCCAGCAGTTGGGGGATAGCGGGAAACTACCGGTCCTACAATGAGCAGTTCTTC.

The V call is TRBV23-1, the J call TRBJ2-4; D is ambiguous. TRBV23-1 is an open reading frame whose function is uncertain. This CDR3 contains 11 residues. The CDR3 protein is CVRRAKNIQYF. CDR3 DNA sequence: TGCGTCCGGCGGGCCAAAAACATTCAGTACTTC.

This clonotype has a handful of counts. V and J are TRBV20-1 and TRBJ2-7; possibly TRBD1 for D (6 bases). CDR3 size: 14 residues. Trimming stripped 4 bases from V and 7 bases from J, with 20 bases between. Germline V gene data show CDR1 as DFQATT and CDR2 as SNEGSKA (reference sequence). The CDR3 region is CSAKPGQRVKEQYF. CDR3 DNA sequence: TGCAGTGCTAAACCAGGACAGAGAGTGAAGGAGCAGTACTTC.

This clonotype was found many times. The V and J genes are TRBV20-1 and TRBJ2-7; 7 bases match TRBD1. V shed 3 bases, J shed 1 base, and the junction held 12 bases outside the gene matches. This CDR3 region has 16 residues. Germline CDR1 DFQATT, CDR2 SNEGSKA (reference sequence). The CDR3 here is CSASPFTGAPSYEQYF. CDR3 sequence (DNA): TGCAGTGCTAGTCCCTTTACAGGGGCCCCATCCTACGAGCAGTACTTC.

CDR3 coding DNA: TGTGCCAGCAGCCCTGGCCCGTCATGGAACACTGAAGCTTTCTTT. Residues: CASSPGPSWNTEAFF. The V gene is TRBV5-6, the J gene TRBJ1-1, with no clear D. Deletions cut 4 bases from V and 1 base from J, with 14 bases between. The germline gives CDR1 SGHDT, CDR2 YYEEEE. This CDR3 is built from 15 residues.

With regard to this clonotype: One junction end disagrees with the germline gene, perhaps due to a read error. The V gene is TRBV11-2, the J gene TRBJ2-7; D call uncertain. This CDR3 has 11 residues. Looked up from germline, CDR1 is SGHAT and CDR2 is FQNNGV. The CDR3 bases are TGTGCCAGCAGCTTAGATATAAAGATCTTGTTC. This codes for CASSLDIKILF. Looking up the rest from reference TRBV11-2 and TRBJ2-7 gives the full variable domain: EAGVAQSPRYKIIEKRQSVAFWCNPISGHATLYWYQQILGQGPKLLIQFQNNGVVDDSQLPKDRFSAERLKGVDSTLKIQPAKLEDSAVYLCASSLDIKILFGPGTRLTVT.

The chain is built from TRBV12-3 or TRBV12-4 and TRBJ1-6, with 10 bases that match TRBD1. The CDR3 loop spans 15 amino acids. Unmatched junction bases numbered 5, after V lost 5 bases and J lost 7 bases. Written as DNA, the CDR3 is TGTGCCAGCAGTCCGTCGGACAGGGGGAATTCACCCCTCCACTTT. Amino acids: CASSPSDRGNSPLHF.

V gene TRBV2 combines with J gene TRBJ2-7; 15 bases line up with TRBD2. Losses at the gene ends were 6 bases for V and 5 bases for J; bases not matched to a gene: 8. The germline CDR1 and CDR2 sequences are SNHLY and FYNNEI. CDR3 size: 16 residues. CDR3 in amino acids: CASSLGLAGGYHEQYF. Written as DNA, the CDR3 is TGTGCCAGCAGCCTGGGACTAGCGGGAGGTTACCACGAGCAGTACTTC.

This clonotype was picked up many times. The chain is built from TRBV20-1 and TRBJ2-1; D remains unclear. Trimming shortened V by 3 bases and J by 3 bases, and 6 bases separated the two germline ends. Per the germline V gene, CDR1 is DFQATT and CDR2 is SNEGSKA (reference sequence). The CDR3 sequence is 12 residues long. The CDR3, as DNA: TGCAGTGCTAGGTTTGTCTACAATGAGCAGTTCTTC. It is translated as CSARFVYNEQFF.

This clonotype came up many times. The gene calls are TRBV20-1 and TRBJ2-1; 7 bases match TRBD2. The CDR3 is 17 amino acids. J lost 3 bases, V lost 2 bases, and 13 bases had no gene match. Germline-derived CDR1 and CDR2 are DFQATT and SNEGSKA (reference sequence). The CDR3 nucleotides read TGCAGTGCTAGACACGCCCGCGGGGGACTGAACTACAATGAGCAGTTCTTC. Its protein product is CSARHARGGLNYNEQFF.

This clonotype was detected many times. V gene TRBV6-4 combines with J gene TRBJ2-3, with D possibly TRBD2 on 5 matching bases. Germline loops: CDR1 MRHNA, CDR2 SNTAGT. This CDR3 spans 15 amino acids. Trimming stripped 6 bases from V and 1 base from J, with 14 bases between. The CDR3 here is CASSPTADRTDTQYF. DNA of the CDR3: TGTGCCAGCAGCCCTACAGCGGATCGCACAGATACGCAGTATTTT.

This clonotype was seen only a few times. The chain links TRBV20-1 to TRBJ2-3, with TRBD2 matching 12 bases. The V gene end was trimmed by 3 bases and the J gene end by 4 bases; junction bases not matched to a gene: 5. CDR1 and CDR2 (germline): DFQATT, SNEGSKA (reference sequence). CDR3 length: 15 amino acids. DNA for the CDR3: TGCAGTGCTAGGGCTAGCGGGAGGGTGCCAGATACGCAGTATTTT. It is translated as CSARASGRVPDTQYF.

This chain links TRBV29-1 with TRBJ2-7; the D gene is possibly TRBD2 (6 bases). Germline CDR1 is SQVTM and CDR2 is ANQGSEA. Trimming removed 1 base from V and 7 bases from J, with 8 bases in between. The length of the CDR3 is 11 residues. The CDR3 protein is CSVEGAGEQYF. In DNA, the CDR3 is TGCAGCGTTGAAGGGGCGGGGGAGCAGTACTTC.

The V and J genes are TRBV10-3 and TRBJ2-7; D is uncertain. V lost 1 base, J lost 6 bases, and 7 bases lay in between. The CDR3 runs to 12 residues. In germline, CDR1 is ENHRY, CDR2 SYGVKD. CDR3 loop: CAISEWVGEQYF. CDR3 in DNA: TGTGCCATCAGTGAGTGGGTGGGCGAGCAGTACTTC.

Ten or more counts support this clonotype. The chain joins TRBV29-1 to TRBJ1-1, with D possibly being TRBD1 (5 bases). This CDR3 contains 11 residues. Germline loops: CDR1 SQVTM, CDR2 ANQGSEA. Trimming removed 6 bases at V and 7 bases at J, with 12 bases between. The CDR3 reads CSVLGVSEAFF. The CDR3 DNA reads TGCAGCGTGTTAGGGGTGAGTGAAGCTTTCTTT.

V is TRBV25-1 and J is TRBJ2-7; the D gene is possibly TRBD2 (6 bases). The germline gives CDR1 MGHDK, CDR2 SYGVNS. V was clipped by 4 bases and J by 7 bases, with 14 bases between them. The CDR3 totals 13 residues. Here the CDR3 reads CASSAGGGWEQYF. The DNA for the CDR3 is TGTGCCAGCAGTGCCGGGGGAGGATGGGAGCAGTACTTC.

This clonotype was seen only once. The J gene is TRBJ2-7, the V gene TRBV28; 7 bases are shared with TRBD1. The CDR3 is 14 amino acids. The junction had 6 bases not matched to a gene; V was cut back by 2 bases and J by 5 bases. The V gene's germline CDR1 is MDHEN and CDR2 SYDVKM. As DNA, the CDR3 is TGTGCCAGCAGTTTAAGGGCAGGGGGTCACGAGCAGTACTTC. Translating gives CASSLRAGGHEQYF.

The chain recombines TRBV7-2 with TRBJ2-1; 8 bases are a match to TRBD1. V lost 0 bases, J lost 3 bases, and 4 bases stayed unmatched. Germline CDR1 reads SGHTA; CDR2 reads FQGNSA. The CDR3 totals 16 residues. The CDR3 DNA is TGTGCCAGCAGCTTAGCCGGGACAGGACTCTACAATGAGCAGTTCTTC. It specifies CASSLAGTGLYNEQFF.

V gene TRBV9 combines with J gene TRBJ2-7; TRBD1 matches 11 bases. The ends lost 2 bases at V and 4 bases at J; junction bases unmatched: 14. Looked up from germline, CDR1 is SGDLS and CDR2 is YYNGEE. CDR3 size: 18 residues. CDR3: CASSVHPGSRDRGYEQYF. CDR3 DNA: TGTGCCAGCAGCGTCCACCCCGGTAGCCGGGACAGGGGGTACGAGCAGTACTTC.

The chain carries TRBV20-1 and TRBJ2-1; 7 bases align to TRBD2. The J segment lost 7 bases and the V segment lost 5 bases, leaving 5 bases of the junction unmatched. Germline V gives CDR1 DFQATT, CDR2 SNEGSKA (reference sequence). This CDR3 has 12 residues. The CDR3, as DNA: TGCAGTGCTCGTGCGGGAGTAAATGAGCAGTTCTTC. It yields the protein CSARAGVNEQFF.

This clonotype was counted between two and nine times. The J gene is TRBJ2-1, the V gene TRBV4-3; TRBD1 might be the D (6 bases). The CDR3 runs 15 residues. Trimming pared 0 bases from V and 10 bases from J, leaving 16 bases between. Germline-derived CDR1 and CDR2 are LGHNA and YSLEER. The CDR3 bases are TGCGCCAGCAGCCAAGAGCGAGGGGGTAGGGAAGAGCAGTTCTTC. As protein: CASSQERGGREEQFF.

Ten or more counts support this clonotype. The chain recombines TRBV12-3 or TRBV12-4 with TRBJ2-7, with 7 bases fitting TRBD2. The CDR3 extends over 16 amino acids. The V segment lost 3 bases and the J segment 0 bases; nucleotides outside the gene matches: 8. This chain's CDR3 is CASSFRPGLFSYEQYF. The CDR3 bases are TGTGCCAGCAGTTTCCGACCGGGACTATTCTCCTACGAGCAGTACTTC.

The genes are TRBV5-1 and TRBJ1-2; 7 bases are shared with TRBD1. Looked up from germline, CDR1 is SGHRS and CDR2 is YFSETQ. The CDR3 is made up of 15 amino acids. Trimming removed 1 base from V and 4 bases from J; junction bases left unmatched: 7. The CDR3 coding sequence is TGCGCCAGCAGCTTGTGGGACAGAGGACTCTATGGCTACACCTTC. Amino acids: CASSLWDRGLYGYTF.

This clonotype was detected once. This sequence joins TRBV15 and TRBJ2-7, with D perhaps matching TRBD1 (6 bases). Germline CDR1 and CDR2: LNHNV and YYDKDF (reference sequence). The CDR3 is made up of 17 amino acids. The V and J ends lost 3 bases and 5 bases respectively, with 23 bases between them. CDR3 bases: TGTGCCACCAGCAGTAATCTGCAGGGGCCCGCTCGGGACGAGCAGTACTTC. This gives the protein CATSSNLQGPARDEQYF.